The next 22 T cell receptor beta chains were all read from a single sample in a study of T cell changes during pregnancy in multiple sclerosis. Profiled with immunoSEQ multiplex PCR; TCRdb holds only in-frame clones, not every one. The table has 15,000 to 20,000 clones, about 89% seen once; the top ten hold roughly 13%. The input for sequencing was CD8+ T cells from peripheral blood mononuclear cells, taken in the third trimester of pregnancy. These receptors were collected from a female donor in good health, enrolled as a control in a pregnancy study.

The chain links TRBV27 to TRBJ2-3, with D possibly TRBD2 on 6 matching bases. The V and J ends lost 6 bases and 4 bases respectively, with 11 bases between them. The V gene's germline CDR1 is MNHEY and CDR2 SMNVEV (reference sequence). This CDR3 has 13 amino acids. CDR3 sequence reads: CASRGGTPDTQYF. The CDR3 coding sequence is TGTGCCAGCAGGGGGGGTACCCCAGATACGCAGTATTTT.

This rearrangement joins TRBV19 to TRBJ1-5; 7 nucleotides line up with TRBD1. Germline V gene data show CDR1 as LNHDA and CDR2 as SQIVND (reference sequence). J was trimmed by 9 bases and V by 2 bases; bases with no gene match: 10. The CDR3 covers 15 residues. The CDR3 is CASSISGQRTGPQHF. In nucleotides, the CDR3 is TGTGCCAGTAGTATATCGGGACAGCGCACGGGGCCCCAGCATTTT.

This chain links TRBV7-6 with TRBJ2-3; 8 bases are a match to TRBD1. The trim removed 6 bases at V and 2 bases at J, leaving 13 bases unmatched. Germline-derived CDR1 and CDR2 are SGHVS and FNYEAQ. This CDR3 region has 17 residues. Written as DNA, the CDR3 is TGTGCCAGCAGTTATCCGGGACAGGAAGACCTCACAGATACGCAGTATTTT. Its translation is CASSYPGQEDLTDTQYF.

This clone is deemed medium-sized. The chain combines TRBV7-8 with TRBJ2-7; 12 nucleotides line up with TRBD2. V shed 5 bases and J 6 bases; nucleotides not matched to a gene: 8. The germline CDR1 and CDR2 sequences are SGHVS and FQNEAQ. This CDR3 contains 15 residues. Here the CDR3 DNA reads TGTGCCAGCAGCACTAGACTAGCGGGAGAGAGCGAGCAGTACTTC. Protein product: CASSTRLAGESEQYF. Complete variable domain (other parts from reference TRBV7-8 and TRBJ2-7): GAGVSQSPRYKVAKRGQDVALRCDPISGHVSLFWYQQALGQGPEFLTYFQNEAQLDKSGLPSDRFFAERPEGSVSTLKIQRTQQEDSAVYLCASSTRLAGESEQYFGPGTRLTVT.

The chain combines TRBV27 with TRBJ2-7; 9 positions agree with TRBD1. J lost 6 bases, V lost 2 bases, and 5 bases had no gene match. The germline V gene encodes CDR1 MNHEY and CDR2 SMNVEV (reference sequence). CDR3 length: 14 residues. The CDR3 nucleotides read TGTGCCAGCAGTTTAGGGACAGGGTATTCCGAGCAGTACTTC. Translated: CASSLGTGYSEQYF.

This clone turned up a few times. V gene TRBV6-4 combines with J gene TRBJ2-1, with 9 positions matching TRBD1. The CDR3 has 15 residues. Losses at the gene ends were 5 bases for V and 1 base for J; bases not matched to a gene: 3. CDR1 MRHNA and CDR2 SNTAGT come from the germline V gene. CDR3 sequence: CASSSGTGSYNEQFF. The CDR3 DNA is TGTGCCAGCAGTTCCGGGACAGGGTCCTACAATGAGCAGTTCTTC.

Notes on this clone: A much larger clone differs by one base, so this may be a read error. The V and J genes are TRBV10-3 and TRBJ2-3; TRBD2 agrees at 13 bases. Germline values: CDR1 ENHRY, CDR2 SYGVKD. The CDR3 loop spans 15 amino acids. The CDR3 reads CASSELAGGPDTQYF. The CDR3 DNA sequence: TGTGCCAGCAGTGAACTAGCGGGGGGGCCAGATACGCAGTATTTT.

The genes are TRBV10-3 and TRBJ1-2; 8 nucleotides match TRBD1. This CDR3 is 15 amino acids long. The germline gives CDR1 ENHRY, CDR2 SYGVKD. V gave up 1 base and J gave up 4 bases; unmatched junction bases: 5. The CDR3 reads CAISELTGTGYGYTF. The CDR3 nucleotides are TGTGCCATCAGTGAGTTAACCGGGACAGGCTATGGCTACACCTTC.

This clone has a handful of counts. The V and J genes are TRBV15 and TRBJ2-5; 11 bases are shared with TRBD2. The CDR3 runs to 15 residues. Germline values: CDR1 LNHNV, CDR2 YYDKDF (reference sequence). V lost 0 bases and J lost 5; bases outside the gene matches: 2. Here the CDR3 reads CATSRDTSGSETQYF. Written as DNA, the CDR3 is TGTGCCACCAGCAGAGATACTAGCGGGAGCGAGACCCAGTACTTC.

Details on this clone: The junction departs from germline at one end; a sequencing error may be responsible. The gene calls are TRBV28 and TRBJ2-1, with 11 bases identical to TRBD2. Germline V gene data show CDR1 as MDHEN and CDR2 as SYDVKM. CDR3 size: 15 residues. CDR3 DNA sequence: TGTGCCAGCACTTTAGCGGGAGGGCGCCTTAATGAGCAGTTCTTC. Residues: CASTLAGGRLNEQFF.

V and J are TRBV11-2 and TRBJ1-1; 7 nucleotides align to TRBD1. The CDR3 is 15 amino acids. Germline V gene data show CDR1 as SGHAT and CDR2 as FQNNGV. V gave up 1 base and J gave up 4 bases; unmatched junction bases: 6. Here the CDR3 DNA reads TGTGCCAGCAGCTTAGTAGCAGGGGGTGGCACTGAAGCTTTCTTT. Its protein is CASSLVAGGGTEAFF.

The V and J genes are TRBV4-1 and TRBJ2-1, with D tentatively TRBD2 (7 bases). With 0 bases removed from V and 8 bases from J, the gap between germline ends came to 17 bases. Germline CDR1 MGHRA, CDR2 YSYEKL. This CDR3 is built from 16 residues. The CDR3 sequence is CASSQDHGGPSDEQFF. The CDR3 nucleotides read TGCGCCAGCAGCCAAGATCACGGGGGGCCTTCCGATGAGCAGTTCTTC.

The rearrangement joins TRBV13 to TRBJ2-7; TRBD1 matches 8 bases. Germline values: CDR1 PRHDT, CDR2 FYEKMQ (reference sequence). The CDR3 extends over 15 amino acids. The trim removed 0 bases at V and 4 bases at J, leaving 5 bases unmatched. The CDR3 sequence is CASSLGDRESYEQYF. CDR3 coding DNA: TGTGCCAGCAGCTTAGGGGACAGGGAGAGTTACGAGCAGTACTTC.

The rearrangement joins TRBV7-6 to TRBJ2-7; TRBD2 aligns across 9 bases. In germline, CDR1 is SGHVS, CDR2 FNYEAQ. V lost 3 bases and J lost 6; bases outside the gene matches: 9. The CDR3 loop spans 15 amino acids. The CDR3 DNA is TGTGCCAGCAGCTTGGATAGGCGAGCGGGGGGCGAGCAGTACTTC. It yields the protein CASSLDRRAGGEQYF.

This clone was observed a single time. The chain uses TRBV4-3 and TRBJ2-1; tentative D call: TRBD2 (5 bases). The length of the CDR3 is 13 residues. Looked up from germline, CDR1 is LGHNA and CDR2 is YSLEER. Trimming took off 4 bases at V and 10 bases at J, with 14 bases between the two ends. Written as DNA, the CDR3 is TGCGCCAGCAGCCTTGGACTGCCTAGCGAGCAGTTCTTC. Amino acid sequence: CASSLGLPSEQFF.

The chain combines TRBV27 with TRBJ2-7; D is undetermined. The V end lost 4 bases, the J end lost 2 bases, and 9 bases lay between the germline ends. The CDR3 extends over 13 amino acids. Germline CDR1 is MNHEY and CDR2 is SMNVEV (reference sequence). CDR3 nucleotides: TGTGCCAGCAGTTACAAGACAACCTACGAGCAGTACTTC. Its translation is CASSYKTTYEQYF.

The chain recombines TRBV6-4 with TRBJ1-5, with D possibly matching TRBD1 (6 bases). Trimming removed 3 bases from V and 7 bases from J, with 10 bases in between. Germline CDR1 is MRHNA and CDR2 is SNTAGT. The CDR3 consists of 13 residues. The CDR3 nucleotides are TGTGCCAGCAGTGAGGGGGCCAACCAGCCCCAGCATTTT. It yields the protein CASSEGANQPQHF.

The chain combines TRBV4-2 with TRBJ2-2, with 7 nucleotides matching TRBD2. The V gene's germline CDR1 is LGHNA and CDR2 YNFKEQ. CDR3 length: 16 amino acids. The trim removed 8 bases at V and 6 bases at J, leaving 15 bases unmatched. Here the CDR3 reads CASALGTIRTSGELFF. In DNA form, the CDR3 reads TGTGCCAGCGCACTTGGGACTATACGGACTTCCGGGGAGCTGTTTTTT.

The V call is TRBV28, the J call TRBJ2-7, with 13 bases identical to TRBD2. V lost 7 bases and J lost 8; bases outside the gene matches: 17. Germline CDR1 reads MDHEN; CDR2 reads SYDVKM. The CDR3 length is 17 residues. CDR3 amino acids: CASIPGQGGLAGVKQYF. CDR3 nucleotides: TGTGCCAGCATCCCGGGACAGGGCGGACTAGCGGGAGTCAAGCAGTACTTC.

The chain is built from TRBV9 and TRBJ2-5, with D possibly TRBD1 on 5 matching bases. Germline assignment: CDR1 SGDLS and CDR2 YYNGEE. CDR3 size: 14 residues. Trimming shortened V by 3 bases and J by 1 base, and 10 bases separated the two germline ends. In DNA form, the CDR3 reads TGTGCCAGCAGCGCTTCAGGGTCCCAAGAGACCCAGTACTTC. Residues: CASSASGSQETQYF.

This clone came up a few times. The rearrangement joins TRBV10-3 to TRBJ2-1; D is uncertain. Germline CDR1 and CDR2: ENHRY and SYGVKD. The CDR3 contains 12 residues. V was shortened by 4 bases and J by 8 bases, with 9 bases between the two germline ends. In DNA form, the CDR3 reads TGTGCCATCAGTGGCCCCCAGGATGAGCAGTTCTTC. Its translation is CAISGPQDEQFF.

The chain is built from TRBV25-1 and TRBJ1-2; 9 bases align to TRBD1. Trimming took 7 bases from V and 7 from J; bases not matched to a gene: 10. The CDR3 extends over 14 amino acids. The germline V gene encodes CDR1 MGHDK and CDR2 SYGVNS. DNA of the CDR3: TGTGCCAGCACGCCCTCGACAGGGGGTCGTGGCTACACCTTC. As protein: CASTPSTGGRGYTF.